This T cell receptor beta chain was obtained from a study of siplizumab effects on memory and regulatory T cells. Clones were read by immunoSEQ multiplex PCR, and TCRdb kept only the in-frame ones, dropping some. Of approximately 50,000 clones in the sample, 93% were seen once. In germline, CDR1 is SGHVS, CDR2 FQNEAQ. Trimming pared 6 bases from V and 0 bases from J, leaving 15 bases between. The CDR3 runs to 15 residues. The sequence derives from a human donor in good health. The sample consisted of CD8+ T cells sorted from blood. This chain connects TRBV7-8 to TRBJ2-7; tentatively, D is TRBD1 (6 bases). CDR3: CASRGARETSYEQYF. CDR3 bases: TGTGCCAGCAGGGGGGCGAGGGAAACCTCCTACGAGCAGTACTTC.